A single sample is the source of the 16 T cell receptor beta chains below, sequenced in a study of CD8+ T cells in alopecia areata listed by TCRdb under 2018. Libraries were made using the immunoSEQ multiplex PCR assay. RNA was extracted from all samples and reverse transcribed into cDNA as template for TCR sequencing. TCRdb obtained this table from immuneACCESS and retained in-frame rearrangements with V and J assigned. These tables miss some clones; where compared with another copy, unresolved V genes account for less than half of the shortfall, and the remainder is unexplained. In this sample the table shows approximately 190,000 clones, about 62% of which occur a single time. The top ten constitute 5% to 6% of the sample. Sample time point, as interpreted from the label and publication: about 25 weeks on oral tofacitinib. The intended sense of this specimen's treatment or condition label: oral pan-JAK inhibitor, 5-10 mg twice daily.

The material sequenced was CD4+ T cells sorted from blood, taken at week 24, from a patient treated with tofacitinib. Receptors originate from a human donor with alopecia areata.

The chain carries TRBV7-2 and TRBJ1-2; D uncertain. The germline V gene encodes CDR1 SGHTA and CDR2 FQGNSA. CDR3 length: 13 amino acids. Deletions cut 5 bases from V and 6 bases from J, with 13 bases between. The DNA of the CDR3 is TGTGCCAGCAGCCGCTCAGAAGGGAATGGCTACACCTTC. It encodes CASSRSEGNGYTF.

Notes on this clone: The identical CDR3 is also encoded by other nucleotide sequences in the sample. The chain couples TRBV2 to TRBJ2-5; D ambiguous. Germline V gene sequence: CDR1 SNHLY, CDR2 FYNNEI. Trimming pared 3 bases from V and 5 bases from J, leaving 4 bases between. There are 11 residues in the CDR3. This chain's CDR3 is CASSESETQYF. The CDR3 bases are TGTGCCAGCAGTGAGTCCGAGACCCAGTACTTC. Supplemented by reference TRBV2 and TRBJ2-5, the full variable domain reads EPEVTQTPSHQVTQMGQEVILRCVPISNHLYFYWYRQILGQKVEFLVSFYNNEISEKSEIFDDQFSVERPDGSNFTLKIRSTKLEDSAMYFCASSESETQYFGPGTRLLVL.

Regarding this clone: At one end the junction does not follow the germline gene, possibly because of a read error. This sequence joins TRBV7-2 and TRBJ2-3; 9 bases line up with TRBD2. The germline V gene encodes CDR1 SGHTA and CDR2 FQGNSA. The CDR3 is 16 amino acids. The CDR3 coding sequence is TGCGCCAGCAGCCAAGGAAGCGGGAGGAGCACAGATACGCAGTATTTT. Translating it yields CASSQGSGRSTDTQYF.

This clone was seen only a few times. J is TRBJ1-1 and V is TRBV30, with 7 nucleotides matching TRBD1. The CDR3 is 13 amino acids. Germline values: CDR1 GTSNPN, CDR2 SVGIG (reference sequence). V was pared by 0 bases and J by 3 bases, with 1 base of the junction left unmatched. The DNA of the CDR3 is TGTGCCTGGAGTGTACAGGGGTACACTGAAGCTTTCTTT. Encoded protein: CAWSVQGYTEAFF.

V usage is TRBV7-2 and J usage is TRBJ2-3; tentatively, D is TRBD1 or TRBD2 (5 bases each). The CDR3 loop spans 15 amino acids. Trimming took 5 bases from V and 5 from J, leaving 17 bases between them. CDR1 and CDR2 from the germline V gene are SGHTA and FQGNSA. For the CDR3, the DNA is TGTGCCAGCAGCCCGACGGGAACCCAGGGAGATACGCAGTATTTT. Translation: CASSPTGTQGDTQYF.

The J gene is TRBJ1-2, the V gene TRBV28; D unresolved. The CDR3 has 12 amino acids. CDR1 is MDHEN and CDR2 is SYDVKM in the germline V gene. Trimming cost V 7 bases and J 1 base, with 7 bases left between them. The CDR3 DNA reads TGTGCCAGCACTGGCAGTAACTATGGCTACACCTTC. Translation: CASTGSNYGYTF.

The gene calls are TRBV29-1 and TRBJ1-1; D not resolved. V was clipped by 4 bases and J by 10 bases, with 16 bases between them. The germline V gene encodes CDR1 SQVTM and CDR2 ANQGSEA. The CDR3 loop spans 12 amino acids. CDR3 protein: CSVVAGAGGAFF. CDR3 nucleotides: TGCAGCGTTGTAGCGGGTGCGGGTGGAGCTTTCTTT. Complete variable domain (other parts from reference TRBV29-1 and TRBJ1-1): SAVISQKPSRDICQRGTSLTIQCQVDSQVTMMFWYRQQPGQSLTLIATANQGSEATYESGFVIDKFPISRPNLTFSTLTVSNMSPEDSSIYLCSVVAGAGGAFFGQGTRLTVV.

The V gene is TRBV27, the J gene TRBJ2-2; the D call may be TRBD1 or TRBD2 (5 bases each). The germline V gene encodes CDR1 MNHEY and CDR2 SMNVEV (reference sequence). The V end was cut by 4 bases, the J end by 3 bases, with 9 bases between. The CDR3 loop spans 14 amino acids. In nucleotides, the CDR3 is TGTGCCAGCAGTTGGGACCCCTACACCGGGGAGCTGTTTTTT. This translates into CASSWDPYTGELFF.

This clone came up a few times. This sample includes further DNA sequences coding for the same CDR3. This chain joins TRBV10-3 and TRBJ2-7, with 7 bases lining up with TRBD1. CDR3 length: 13 residues. Trimming took 3 bases from V and 4 from J; bases not matched to a gene: 3. Germline CDR1 ENHRY, CDR2 SYGVKD. CDR3 region: CAISEGGEYEQYF. CDR3 nucleotides: TGTGCCATCAGTGAAGGGGGCGAGTACGAGCAGTACTTC.

This rearrangement joins TRBV20-1 to TRBJ2-5; D remains ambiguous. The V gene's germline CDR1 is DFQATT and CDR2 SNEGSKA (reference sequence). Trimming removed 7 bases from V and 3 bases from J, with 9 bases in between. The CDR3 is 11 amino acids. The DNA for the CDR3 is TGCAGTGGGTCCCCTAAAGAGACCCAGTACTTC. Protein: CSGSPKETQYF.

The chain employs TRBV6-1 and TRBJ1-1; 8 bases map to TRBD1. With 0 bases clipped from V and 10 bases from J, the junction kept 7 bases outside the gene matches. This CDR3 has 14 residues. Germline V lookup: CDR1 MNHNS, CDR2 SASEGT. The CDR3 sequence: CASSEAPGGLGAFF. The CDR3 DNA reads as TGTGCCAGCAGTGAAGCTCCAGGGGGCCTGGGAGCTTTCTTT.

With regard to this clone: Other DNA sequences within the sample encode an identical CDR3. V usage is TRBV4-2 and J usage is TRBJ2-7; D is ambiguous. The CDR3 has 13 amino acids. From germline, CDR1 is LGHNA and CDR2 YNFKEQ. V gave up 0 bases and J gave up 5 bases, with 8 bases separating them. Written as DNA, the CDR3 is TGTGCCAGCAGCCAAGATAGGTACGACGAGCAGTACTTC. It encodes CASSQDRYDEQYF.

The chain couples TRBV5-1 to TRBJ2-3, with D possibly matching TRBD1 (5 bases). Germline CDR1 SGHRS, CDR2 YFSETQ. Trimming shortened V by 0 bases and J by 2 bases, and 10 bases separated the two germline ends. The CDR3 is made up of 15 amino acids. CDR3 region: CASSLASTDTDTQYF. The CDR3 DNA sequence: TGCGCCAGCAGCTTGGCCTCGACAGACACAGATACGCAGTATTTT.

This clone has just a few counts. CDR3 bases: TGTGCCAGCAGCCTACGGGGGGACACAAACAATGAGCAGTTCTTC. Translating gives CASSLRGDTNNEQFF. This sequence joins TRBV7-9 and TRBJ2-1; D might be TRBD2 (7 bases). This CDR3 is built from 15 residues. Germline V gene data show CDR1 as SEHNR and CDR2 as FQNEAQ (reference sequence). V lost 5 bases, J lost 5 bases, and 16 bases lay in between.

This clone was picked up a small number of times. The rearrangement joins TRBV6-1 to TRBJ2-7, with D possibly TRBD2 on 5 matching bases. V was shortened by 1 base and J by 3 bases, with 16 bases between the two germline ends. Germline V lookup: CDR1 MNHNS, CDR2 SASEGT. The CDR3 is 16 residues long. The CDR3 region is CASSEGSGRRNYEQYF. The CDR3 nucleotides read TGTGCCAGCAGTGAAGGATCGGGAAGGAGGAACTACGAGCAGTACTTC.

The chain combines TRBV4-1 with TRBJ2-7; D is perhaps TRBD2 (5 bases). The germline V and J ends were trimmed by 10 bases and 0 bases, with 16 bases remaining between them. Germline loops: CDR1 MGHRA, CDR2 YSYEKL. The CDR3 has 14 amino acids. CDR3: CATRLAPSSYEQYF. Written as DNA, the CDR3 is TGCGCCACCCGGCTAGCCCCTAGCTCCTACGAGCAGTACTTC.